Shown below are 18 T cell receptor beta chains from a single sample sequenced in a study of T cell repertoires in cytomegalovirus infection. TCRdb itself ran the reads through MiXCR, one entry per CDR3 protein. The data contain hundreds of thousands of distinct CDR3 sequences, 30% to 40% of them singletons. For these TCRs, the target antigens are not known. The sample in question was cultured PBMCs, obtained from culture after CMV antigen stimulation. These receptors were obtained from a human donor in good health (CMV status not recorded). Some clones in this sample may be carry-over from other donors' samples.

The V gene is TRBV6-2 or TRBV6-3, the J gene TRBJ2-1; weak D call: TRBD2 (5 bases). V was cut by 6 bases and J by 8 bases, with 17 bases left in between. Germline values: CDR1 MNHEY, CDR2 SVGEGT. The CDR3 runs 14 residues. The CDR3 loop reads CASRGLLGKDEQFF. CDR3 nucleotide sequence: TGTGCCAGCAGGGGCCTCCTCGGGAAGGATGAGCAGTTCTTC.

V is TRBV19 and J is TRBJ2-1; 9 bases are shared with TRBD2. With V trimmed by 2 bases and J by 9 bases, 8 bases remained unmatched. Germline values: CDR1 LNHDA, CDR2 SQIVND (reference sequence). The CDR3 runs 15 residues. CDR3 in amino acids: CASSIYSSGTGEQFF. The CDR3 DNA follows: TGTGCCAGTAGTATATATTCTAGCGGGACCGGTGAGCAGTTCTTC.

This clonotype was seen more than once but under ten times. The chain couples TRBV4-3 to TRBJ1-2; D is perhaps TRBD1 (5 bases). The CDR3 length is 14 residues. Germline CDR1 LGHNA, CDR2 YSLEER. Deletions cut 2 bases from V and 9 bases from J, with 16 bases between. CDR3 loop: CASSQRGDRESYTF. The CDR3 nucleotides read TGCGCCAGCAGCCAACGGGGGGACCGTGAGAGCTACACCTTC.

V usage is TRBV7-6 and J usage is TRBJ2-4, with a tentative D call TRBD2 (6 bases). The germline V gene has CDR1 SGHVS and CDR2 FNYEAQ. Between the trimmed V and J ends, which lost 6 bases and 8 bases, there was a span of 20 bases. There are 15 residues in the CDR3. CDR3 coding DNA: TGTGCCAGCAGTGCTCCGGGCGGGGAGATAGACATTCAGTACTTC. It translates to CASSAPGGEIDIQYF.

The chain combines TRBV6-1 with TRBJ1-6; D remains unclear. Germline CDR1 is MNHNS and CDR2 is SASEGT. V was trimmed by 8 bases and J by 9 bases, leaving 11 bases between them. The CDR3 covers 12 residues. This CDR3 is CASGERLSPLHF. CDR3 nucleotide sequence: TGTGCCAGCGGAGAAAGGCTTTCACCCCTCCACTTT.

This clonotype was seen at least ten times. The V gene is TRBV7-2, the J gene TRBJ2-3; no firm D call. The CDR3 runs to 15 residues. The V end lost 5 bases, the J end lost 4 bases, and 16 bases lay between the germline ends. The germline gives CDR1 SGHTA, CDR2 FQGNSA. DNA of the CDR3: TGTGCCAGCAGCGCAGACCCCCGTGCGGCAGATACGCAGTATTTT. This encodes CASSADPRAADTQYF. Supplemented by reference TRBV7-2 and TRBJ2-3, the full variable domain reads GAGVSQSPSNKVTEKGKDVELRCDPISGHTALYWYRQSLGQGLEFLIYFQGNSAPDKSGLPSDRFSAERTGGSVSTLTIQRTQQEDSAVYLCASSADPRAADTQYFGPGTRLTVL.

CDR3: CASSRLAGDRYEQFF. CDR3 sequence (DNA): TGTGCCAGCAGCAGACTAGCGGGAGATCGGTATGAGCAGTTCTTC. This chain uses TRBV6-2 or TRBV6-3 with TRBJ2-1; 12 bases align to TRBD2. The V segment lost 6 bases and the J segment 8 bases; nucleotides outside the gene matches: 8. Per the germline V gene, CDR1 is MNHEY and CDR2 is SVGEGT. The CDR3 length is 15 residues.

This clonotype was counted many times. This chain connects TRBV7-2 to TRBJ2-5; no definite D call. The CDR3 has 14 amino acids. With 1 base removed from V and 2 bases from J, the gap between germline ends came to 8 bases. Germline values: CDR1 SGHTA, CDR2 FQGNSA. CDR3 sequence (DNA): TGTGCCAGCAGCTTAGTGCCCGGTCAAGAGACCCAGTACTTC. Translating gives CASSLVPGQETQYF.

CDR3 sequence (DNA): TGTGCCACCCATAGCGGGAGTACCGCAGATACGCAGTATTTT. Translating gives CATHSGSTADTQYF. The genes are TRBV6-2 or TRBV6-3 and TRBJ2-3; 9 bases fit TRBD2. Germline lookup yields CDR1 MNHEY and CDR2 SVGEGT. V trimming: 10 bases; J trimming: 4 bases; junction bases outside the gene matches: 9. The length of the CDR3 is 14 residues.

The rearrangement uses TRBV20-1 and TRBJ2-1, with 9 nucleotides matching TRBD2. Germline CDR1 DFQATT, CDR2 SNEGSKA (reference sequence). After removal of 5 bases from V and 5 bases from J, the junction contained 7 bases not matched to a gene. The CDR3 length is 14 residues. DNA of the CDR3: TGCAGTGCTGACAGCGGGAGGCGCAACAATGAGCAGTTCTTC. Residues: CSADSGRRNNEQFF.

This sequence joins TRBV19 and TRBJ2-6; 8 bases align to TRBD1. Germline-derived CDR1 and CDR2 are LNHDA and SQIVND (reference sequence). CDR3 length equals 14 residues. V dropped 7 bases and J dropped 3; count of bases not matched to a gene: 2. The CDR3 loop reads CASTTGDGANVLTF. Here the CDR3 DNA reads TGTGCCAGTACGACAGGGGATGGGGCCAACGTCCTGACTTTC. The whole variable domain, filled in from reference TRBV19 and TRBJ2-6, reads DGGITQSPKYLFRKEGQNVTLSCEQNLNHDAMYWYRQDPGQGLRLIYYSQIVNDFQKGDIAEGYSVSREKKESFPLTVTSAQKNPTAFYLCASTTGDGANVLTFGAGSRLTVL.

The chain joins TRBV5-4 to TRBJ1-2; D is ambiguous. V lost 4 bases and J 2 bases, leaving 12 bases between the germline ends. This CDR3 is built from 14 residues. Looked up from germline, CDR1 is SGHNT and CDR2 is YYREEE (reference sequence). Written as DNA, the CDR3 is TGTGCCAGCAGCGGGGAAGGGAGGAACTATGGCTACACCTTC. Translating gives CASSGEGRNYGYTF.

This chain connects TRBV6-2 or TRBV6-3 to TRBJ1-1; D is ambiguous. The CDR3 covers 12 residues. Deletions cut 0 bases from V and 4 bases from J, with 3 bases between. CDR1 and CDR2 (germline): MNHEY, SVGEGT. The CDR3 reads CASSYSSTEAFF. CDR3 DNA sequence: TGTGCCAGCAGTTACTCGAGCACTGAAGCTTTCTTT.

The chain couples TRBV20-1 to TRBJ2-1; 11 nucleotides align to TRBD2. The germline V gene has CDR1 DFQATT and CDR2 SNEGSKA (reference sequence). Trimming cost V 6 bases and J 3 bases; bases outside gene matches: 16. CDR3 length: 18 amino acids. This chain's CDR3 is CSAFGWLAGGQIYNEQFF. As DNA, the CDR3 is TGCAGTGCGTTCGGCTGGTTAGCGGGAGGGCAAATCTACAATGAGCAGTTCTTC.

The chain carries TRBV3-1 and TRBJ1-1; D is unclear. The CDR3 runs 15 residues. Germline lookup yields CDR1 LGHDT and CDR2 YNNKEL (reference sequence). Deletions cut 0 bases from V and 7 bases from J, with 15 bases between. CDR3 region: CASSQDALGTVEAFF. The CDR3 nucleotides read TGTGCCAGCAGCCAAGATGCGTTGGGAACTGTTGAAGCTTTCTTT. Using reference TRBV3-1 and TRBJ1-1 for the parts outside the CDR3, the full variable domain is DTAVSQTPKYLVTQMGNDKSIKCEQNLGHDTMYWYKQDSKKFLKIMFSYNNKELIINETVPNRFSPKSPDKAHLNLHINSLELGDSAVYFCASSQDALGTVEAFFGQGTRLTVV.

The sample holds many counts of this clonotype. V usage is TRBV9 and J usage is TRBJ2-1, with a tentative D call TRBD2 (5 bases). V gave up 2 bases and J gave up 4 bases, with 13 bases separating them. The CDR3 consists of 15 residues. CDR1 is SGDLS and CDR2 is YYNGEE in the germline V gene. Here the CDR3 reads CASSVVGTGYNEQFF. The CDR3 region has the DNA TGTGCCAGCAGCGTTGTCGGAACGGGGTACAATGAGCAGTTCTTC. Based on the CDR3 plus reference TRBV9 and TRBJ2-1, the full variable domain is DSGVTQTPKHLITATGQRVTLRCSPRSGDLSVYWYQQSLDQGLQFLIQYYNGEERAKGNILERFSAQQFPDLHSELNLSSLELGDSALYFCASSVVGTGYNEQFFGPGTRLTVL.

This clonotype was detected a few times. CDR3: CASSPQGGGAGYGYTF. The CDR3 region has the DNA TGCGCCAGCAGCCCCCAAGGGGGGGGCGCAGGCTATGGCTACACCTTC. This chain joins TRBV4-3 and TRBJ1-2; D is perhaps TRBD1 (6 bases). The CDR3 runs to 16 residues. Trimming shortened V by 4 bases and J by 4 bases, and 19 bases separated the two germline ends. CDR1 and CDR2 from the germline V gene are LGHNA and YSLEER.

This clonotype was seen only a few times. The chain carries TRBV7-9 and TRBJ2-2, with a weak D call TRBD1 (5 bases). From germline, CDR1 is SEHNR and CDR2 FQNEAQ (reference sequence). CDR3 size: 15 residues. V lost 5 bases, J lost 5 bases, and 15 bases lay in between. This CDR3 is CASSKGPGSTGELFF. The CDR3 DNA reads TGTGCCAGCAGCAAGGGCCCAGGGTCTACCGGGGAGCTGTTTTTT.